This T cell receptor (beta chain) was recovered during a study of regulatory T cells in long-lasting Graves disease. Study-level findings and limits: Because few samples were included, accuracy may have been lower.

Documented time point: newly diagnosed GD, antithyroid drugs for less than 3 months. Making the TCR library involved RNA that had been extracted from PBMCs. Patients hailed from an endocrinology department in Xi'an, China. Approximately 8.3 milliliters of peripheral blood went into EDTA tubes. With iRepertoire HTBI primers and Arm-PCR of CDR3 regions, TCR beta libraries were built. TCRdb reprocessed the multiplex PCR reads with MiXCR, giving one entry per CDR3 protein. Of hundreds of thousands of distinct CDR3 sequences listed, over 15% are singletons. Between the trimmed V and J ends, which lost 1 base and 5 bases, there was a span of 13 bases. Germline CDR1 is SGHRS and CDR2 is YFSETQ. The CDR3 has 15 residues. For this clonotype: Its antigen is as yet unknown.

The sample was also linked to a second study, of T cells in Graves' hyperthyroidism and ophthalmopathy. As reported in that work: Researchers barred patients who had uncontrolled infection, other autoimmune disease, pregnancy or lactation.

The specimen comprised peripheral blood mononuclear cells (PBMCs), sampled at new diagnosis, from a patient treated with antithyroid drugs. The chain combines TRBV5-1 with TRBJ1-5, with a weak D call TRBD1 (6 bases). The TCR comes from a man aged 40-49 years with Graves disease. The chain's CDR3 is CASSLSPGGDQPQHF. CDR3 coding DNA: TGCGCCAGCAGCTTGAGTCCGGGGGGCGATCAGCCCCAGCATTTT.